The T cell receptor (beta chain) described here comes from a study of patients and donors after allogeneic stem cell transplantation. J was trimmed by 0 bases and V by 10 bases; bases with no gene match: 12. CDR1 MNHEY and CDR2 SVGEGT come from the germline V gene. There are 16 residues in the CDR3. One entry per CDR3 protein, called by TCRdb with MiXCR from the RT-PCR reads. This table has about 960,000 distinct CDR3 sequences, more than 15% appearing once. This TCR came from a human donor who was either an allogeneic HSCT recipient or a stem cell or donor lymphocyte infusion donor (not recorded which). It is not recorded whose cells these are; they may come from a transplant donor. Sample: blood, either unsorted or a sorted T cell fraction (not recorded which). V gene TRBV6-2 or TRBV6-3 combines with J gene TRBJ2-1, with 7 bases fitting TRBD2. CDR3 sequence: CATSRGERGSYNEQFF. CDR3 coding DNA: TGTGCCACCTCTCGAGGGGAGCGGGGCTCCTACAATGAGCAGTTCTTC.